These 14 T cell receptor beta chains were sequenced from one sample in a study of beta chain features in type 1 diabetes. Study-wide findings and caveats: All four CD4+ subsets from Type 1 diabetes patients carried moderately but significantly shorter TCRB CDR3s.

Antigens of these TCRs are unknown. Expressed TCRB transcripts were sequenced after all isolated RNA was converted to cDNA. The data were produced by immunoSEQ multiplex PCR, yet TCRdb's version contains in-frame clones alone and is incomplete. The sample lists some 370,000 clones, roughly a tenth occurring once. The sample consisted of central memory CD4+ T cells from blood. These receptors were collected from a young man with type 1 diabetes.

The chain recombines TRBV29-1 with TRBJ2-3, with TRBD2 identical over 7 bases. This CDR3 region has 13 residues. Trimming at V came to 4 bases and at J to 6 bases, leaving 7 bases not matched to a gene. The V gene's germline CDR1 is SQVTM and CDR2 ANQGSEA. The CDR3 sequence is CSVAAGAVDTQYF. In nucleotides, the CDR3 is TGCAGCGTTGCGGCGGGAGCCGTGGATACGCAGTATTTT.

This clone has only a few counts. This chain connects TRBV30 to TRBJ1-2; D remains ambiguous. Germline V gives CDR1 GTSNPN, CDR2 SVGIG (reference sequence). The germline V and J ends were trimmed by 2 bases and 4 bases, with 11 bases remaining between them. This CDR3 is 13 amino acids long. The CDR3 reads CAWSPGHTYGYTF. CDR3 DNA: TGTGCCTGGAGTCCGGGCCATACCTATGGCTACACCTTC.

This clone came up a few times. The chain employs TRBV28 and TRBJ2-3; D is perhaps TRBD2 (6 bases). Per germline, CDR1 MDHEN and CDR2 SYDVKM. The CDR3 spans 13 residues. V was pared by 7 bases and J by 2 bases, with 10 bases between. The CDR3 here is CASTGGHTDTQYF. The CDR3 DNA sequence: TGTGCCAGCACCGGGGGTCACACAGATACGCAGTATTTT.

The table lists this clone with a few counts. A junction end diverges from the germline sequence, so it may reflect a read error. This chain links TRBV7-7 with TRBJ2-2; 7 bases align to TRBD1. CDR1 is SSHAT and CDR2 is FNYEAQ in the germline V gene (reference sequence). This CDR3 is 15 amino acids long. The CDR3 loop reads CASRPQGIYSGELFF. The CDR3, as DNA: TGTGCTAGCAGGCCACAGGGGATATACTCCGGGGAGCTGTTTTTT.

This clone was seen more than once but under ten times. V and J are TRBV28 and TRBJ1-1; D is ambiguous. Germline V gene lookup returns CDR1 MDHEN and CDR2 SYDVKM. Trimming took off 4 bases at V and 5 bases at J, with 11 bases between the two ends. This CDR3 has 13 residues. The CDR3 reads CASSSGRWTEAFF. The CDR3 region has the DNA TGTGCCAGCAGTTCGGGCCGGTGGACTGAAGCTTTCTTT.

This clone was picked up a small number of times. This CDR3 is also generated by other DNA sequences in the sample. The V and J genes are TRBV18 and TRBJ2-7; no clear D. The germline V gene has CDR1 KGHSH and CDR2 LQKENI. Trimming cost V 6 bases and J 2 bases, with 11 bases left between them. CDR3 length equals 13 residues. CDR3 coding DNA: TGTGCCAGCTCCCGCGACGGAACCTACGAGCAGTACTTC. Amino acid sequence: CASSRDGTYEQYF.

In nucleotides, the CDR3 is TGCAGCGTCGGACAGGCTAACCCCTACGAGCAGTACTTC. Translated, it gives CSVGQANPYEQYF. V usage is TRBV29-1 and J usage is TRBJ2-7, with 7 bases matching TRBD1. There are 13 residues in the CDR3. In germline, CDR1 is SQVTM, CDR2 ANQGSEA. Trimming took 6 bases from V and 2 from J; bases not matched to a gene: 7.

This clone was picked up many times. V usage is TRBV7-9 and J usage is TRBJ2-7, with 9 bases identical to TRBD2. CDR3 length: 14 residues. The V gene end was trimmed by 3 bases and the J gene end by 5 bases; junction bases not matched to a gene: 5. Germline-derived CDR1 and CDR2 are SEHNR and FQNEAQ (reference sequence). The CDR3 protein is CASSFGSGSNEQYF. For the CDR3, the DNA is TGTGCCAGCAGCTTTGGTAGCGGGAGTAACGAGCAGTACTTC.

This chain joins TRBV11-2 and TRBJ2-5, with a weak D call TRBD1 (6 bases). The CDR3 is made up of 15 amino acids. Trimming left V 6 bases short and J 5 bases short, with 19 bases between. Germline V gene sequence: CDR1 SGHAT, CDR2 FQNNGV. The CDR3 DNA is TGTGCCAGCAGTTCCGCAGGGGCCGGTTGGGAGACCCAGTACTTC. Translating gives CASSSAGAGWETQYF.

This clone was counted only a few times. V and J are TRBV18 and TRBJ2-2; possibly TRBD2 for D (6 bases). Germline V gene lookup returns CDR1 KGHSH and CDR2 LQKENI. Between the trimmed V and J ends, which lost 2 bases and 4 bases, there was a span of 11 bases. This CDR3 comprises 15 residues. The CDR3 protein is CASSPSEGSTGELFF. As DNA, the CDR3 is TGTGCCAGCTCACCATCGGAGGGAAGCACCGGGGAGCTGTTTTTT.

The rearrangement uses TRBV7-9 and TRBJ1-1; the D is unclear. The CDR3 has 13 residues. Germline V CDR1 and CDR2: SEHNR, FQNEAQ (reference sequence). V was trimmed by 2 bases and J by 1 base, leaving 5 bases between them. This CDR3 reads CASSLFANTEAFF. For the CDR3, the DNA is TGTGCCAGCAGCTTATTTGCGAACACTGAAGCTTTCTTT. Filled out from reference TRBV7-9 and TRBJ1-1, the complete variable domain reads DTGVSQNPRHKITKRGQNVTFRCDPISEHNRLYWYRQTLGQGPEFLTYFQNEAQLEKSRLLSDRFSAERPKGSFSTLEIQRTEQGDSAMYLCASSLFANTEAFFGQGTRLTVV.

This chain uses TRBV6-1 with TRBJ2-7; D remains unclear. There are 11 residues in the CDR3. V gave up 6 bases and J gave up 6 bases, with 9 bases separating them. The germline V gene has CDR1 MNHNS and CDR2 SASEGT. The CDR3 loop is CASSSLGEQYF. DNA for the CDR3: TGTGCCAGCAGCAGCTTAGGCGAGCAGTACTTC.

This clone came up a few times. The CDR3 loop is CASSWSGSGTDTQYF. DNA for the CDR3: TGTGCCAGCAGCTGGAGCGGGAGCGGCACAGATACGCAGTATTTT. The chain couples TRBV5-4 to TRBJ2-3; 8 positions match TRBD2. Germline CDR1 SGHNT, CDR2 YYREEE (reference sequence). This CDR3 comprises 15 residues. V dropped 3 bases and J dropped 1; count of bases not matched to a gene: 4.

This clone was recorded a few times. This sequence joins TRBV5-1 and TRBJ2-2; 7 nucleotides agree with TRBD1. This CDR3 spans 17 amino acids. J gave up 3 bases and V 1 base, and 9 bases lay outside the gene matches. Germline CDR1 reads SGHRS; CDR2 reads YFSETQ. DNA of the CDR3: TGCGCCAGCAGCTTGAATAGTCGGGACAGACACACCGGGGAGCTGTTTTTT. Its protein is CASSLNSRDRHTGELFF. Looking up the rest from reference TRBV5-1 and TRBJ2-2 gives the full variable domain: KAGVTQTPRYLIKTRGQQVTLSCSPISGHRSVSWYQQTPGQGLQFLFEYFSETQRNKGNFPGRFSGRQFSNSRSEMNVSTLELGDSALYLCASSLNSRDRHTGELFFGEGSRLTVL.